This TCR beta chain was captured by sequencing in a study of blood T cell repertoires in COVID-19. V lost 4 bases to trimming and J lost 3 bases, with 10 bases between them. The CDR3 is 13 residues long. Germline V CDR1 and CDR2: SEHNR, FQNEAQ (reference sequence). Clones were read by immunoSEQ multiplex PCR, and TCRdb kept only the in-frame ones, dropping some. Here the sample spans around 170,000 clones, under 90% being singletons. The J gene is TRBJ2-7, the V gene TRBV7-9, with D unclear. The receptor was isolated from a man aged 25-40 years with active or convalescent COVID-19. The sequenced sample consisted of peripheral blood. The CDR3 protein is CASSSPRNYEQYF. The DNA for the CDR3 is TGTGCCAGCAGCTCCCCCAGGAACTACGAGCAGTACTTC.